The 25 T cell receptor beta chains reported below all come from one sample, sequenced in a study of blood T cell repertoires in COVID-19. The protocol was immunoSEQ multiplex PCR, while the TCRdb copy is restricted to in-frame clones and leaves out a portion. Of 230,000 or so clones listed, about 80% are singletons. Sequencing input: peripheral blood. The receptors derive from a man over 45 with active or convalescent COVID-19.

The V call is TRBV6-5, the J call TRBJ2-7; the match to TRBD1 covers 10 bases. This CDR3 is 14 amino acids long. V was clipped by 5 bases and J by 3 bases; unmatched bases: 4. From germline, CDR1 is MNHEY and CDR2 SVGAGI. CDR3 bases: TGTGCCAGCAGTCGGACAGGGGGTGACTACGAGCAGTACTTC. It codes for CASSRTGGDYEQYF.

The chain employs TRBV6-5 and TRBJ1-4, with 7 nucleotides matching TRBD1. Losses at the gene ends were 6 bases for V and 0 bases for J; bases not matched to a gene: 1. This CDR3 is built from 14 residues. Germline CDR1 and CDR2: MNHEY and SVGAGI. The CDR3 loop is CASRTGPTNEKLFF. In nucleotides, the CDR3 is TGTGCCAGCAGGACAGGGCCAACTAATGAAAAACTGTTTTTT.

The CDR3 loop reads CASSLVRAGALFAETQYF. CDR3 sequence (DNA): TGTGCCAGCAGCTTAGTCCGAGCGGGGGCCCTTTTTGCGGAGACCCAGTACTTC. The J gene is TRBJ2-5, the V gene TRBV11-2, with 8 bases aligning to TRBD2. Germline values: CDR1 SGHAT, CDR2 FQNNGV. There are 18 residues in the CDR3. After removal of 1 base from V and 5 bases from J, the junction contained 15 bases not matched to a gene.

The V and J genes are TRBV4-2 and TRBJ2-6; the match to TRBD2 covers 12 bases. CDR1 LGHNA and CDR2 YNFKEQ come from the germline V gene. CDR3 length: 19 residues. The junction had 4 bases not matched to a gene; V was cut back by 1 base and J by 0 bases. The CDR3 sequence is CASSQGTSGASSGANVLTF. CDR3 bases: TGTGCCAGCAGCCAAGGGACTAGCGGGGCTTCCTCTGGGGCCAACGTCCTGACTTTC.

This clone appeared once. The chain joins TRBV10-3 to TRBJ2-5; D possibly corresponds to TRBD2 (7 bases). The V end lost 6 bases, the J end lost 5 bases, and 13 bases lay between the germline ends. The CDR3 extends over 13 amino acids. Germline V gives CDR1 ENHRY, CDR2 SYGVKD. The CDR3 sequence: CAISRGAGETQYF. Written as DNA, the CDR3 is TGTGCCATCAGCCGGGGGGCTGGGGAGACCCAGTACTTC.

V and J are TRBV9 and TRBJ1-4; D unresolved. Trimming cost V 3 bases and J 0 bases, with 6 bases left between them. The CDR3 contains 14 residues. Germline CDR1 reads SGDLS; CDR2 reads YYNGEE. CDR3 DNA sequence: TGTGCCAGCAGCGCACCAGCAACTAATGAAAAACTGTTTTTT. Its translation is CASSAPATNEKLFF. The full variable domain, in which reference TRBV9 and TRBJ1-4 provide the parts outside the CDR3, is DSGVTQTPKHLITATGQRVTLRCSPRSGDLSVYWYQQSLDQGLQFLIQYYNGEERAKGNILERFSAQQFPDLHSELNLSSLELGDSALYFCASSAPATNEKLFFGSGTQLSVL.

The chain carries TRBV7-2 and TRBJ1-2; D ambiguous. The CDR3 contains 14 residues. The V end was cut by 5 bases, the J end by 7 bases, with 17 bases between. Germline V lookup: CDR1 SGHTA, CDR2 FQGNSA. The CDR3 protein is CASSPPSGNRGYTF. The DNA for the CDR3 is TGTGCCAGCAGCCCGCCGTCGGGGAACCGTGGCTACACCTTC.

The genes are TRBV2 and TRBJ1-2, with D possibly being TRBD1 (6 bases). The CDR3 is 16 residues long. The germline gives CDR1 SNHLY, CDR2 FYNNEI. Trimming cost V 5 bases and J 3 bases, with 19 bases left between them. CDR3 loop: CASSLGQTRRDYGYTF. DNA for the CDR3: TGTGCCAGCAGTCTTGGACAGACCCGACGGGACTATGGCTACACCTTC.

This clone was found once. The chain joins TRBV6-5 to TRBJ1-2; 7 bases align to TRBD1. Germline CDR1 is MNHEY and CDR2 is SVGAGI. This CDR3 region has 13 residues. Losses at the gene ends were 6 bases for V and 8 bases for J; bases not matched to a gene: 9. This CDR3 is CASRAQGGGGYTF. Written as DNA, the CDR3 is TGTGCCAGCAGGGCTCAGGGGGGCGGCGGCTACACCTTC.

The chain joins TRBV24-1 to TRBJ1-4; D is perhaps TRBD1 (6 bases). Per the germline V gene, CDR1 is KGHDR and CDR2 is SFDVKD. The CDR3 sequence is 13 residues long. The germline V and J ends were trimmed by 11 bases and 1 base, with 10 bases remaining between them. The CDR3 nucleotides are TGTGCCATGGACAGTTTAACTAATGAAAAACTGTTTTTT. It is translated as CAMDSLTNEKLFF.

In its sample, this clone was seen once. CDR3 nucleotide sequence: TGTGCCATCAGTGAAGGTGAGGGGGCATCGAGAGCTTTCTTT. Amino acids: CAISEGEGASRAFF. The rearrangement joins TRBV10-3 to TRBJ1-1; TRBD1 matches at 7 bases. Germline loops: CDR1 ENHRY, CDR2 SYGVKD. This CDR3 contains 14 residues. V lost 3 bases, J lost 10 bases, and 11 bases stayed unmatched.

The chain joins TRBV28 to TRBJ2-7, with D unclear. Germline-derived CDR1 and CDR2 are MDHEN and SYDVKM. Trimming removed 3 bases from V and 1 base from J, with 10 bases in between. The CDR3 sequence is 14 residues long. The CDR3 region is CASSFSSDSYEQYF. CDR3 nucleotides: TGTGCCAGCAGTTTTTCAAGCGATTCCTACGAGCAGTACTTC.

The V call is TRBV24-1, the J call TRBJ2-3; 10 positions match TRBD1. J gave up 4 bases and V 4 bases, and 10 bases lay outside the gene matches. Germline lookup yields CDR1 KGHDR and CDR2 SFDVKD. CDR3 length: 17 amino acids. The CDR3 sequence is CATSDHAGTGDPDTQYF. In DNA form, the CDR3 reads TGTGCCACCAGTGACCACGCCGGGACAGGGGATCCAGATACGCAGTATTTT.

CDR3 residues: CASSRLAGKQFF. The CDR3 DNA follows: TGTGCCAGCAGCAGACTAGCGGGTAAGCAGTTCTTC. The chain joins TRBV7-6 to TRBJ2-1; TRBD2 matches at 10 bases. CDR1 is SGHVS and CDR2 is FNYEAQ in the germline V gene. V was clipped by 5 bases and J by 11 bases; unmatched bases: 3. This CDR3 has 12 residues. The complete variable domain, with remaining parts taken from reference TRBV7-6 and TRBJ2-1, reads GAGVSQSPRYKVTKRGQDVALRCDPISGHVSLYWYRQALGQGPEFLTYFNYEAQQDKSGLPNDRFSAERPEGSISTLTIQRTEQRDSAMYRCASSRLAGKQFFGPGTRLTVL.

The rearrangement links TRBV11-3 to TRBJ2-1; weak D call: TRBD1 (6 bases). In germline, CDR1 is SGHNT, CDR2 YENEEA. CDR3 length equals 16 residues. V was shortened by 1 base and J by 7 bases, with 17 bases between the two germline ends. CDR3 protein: CASSLGVGGVRNEQFF. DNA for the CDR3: TGTGCCAGCAGCTTAGGGGTAGGGGGTGTTAGGAATGAGCAGTTCTTC.

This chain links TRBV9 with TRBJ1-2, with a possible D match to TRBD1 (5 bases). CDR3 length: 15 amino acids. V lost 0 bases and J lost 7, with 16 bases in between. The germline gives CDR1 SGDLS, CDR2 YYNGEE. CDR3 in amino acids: CASSVESGNSGGYTF. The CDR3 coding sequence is TGTGCCAGCAGCGTAGAGTCAGGGAATAGTGGTGGCTACACCTTC.

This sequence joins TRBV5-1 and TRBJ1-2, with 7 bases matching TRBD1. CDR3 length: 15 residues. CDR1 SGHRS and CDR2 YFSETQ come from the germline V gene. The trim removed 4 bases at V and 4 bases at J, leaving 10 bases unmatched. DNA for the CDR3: TGCGCCAGCAGCCTCGTCCCCGACAGGGCCTATGGCTACACCTTC. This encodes CASSLVPDRAYGYTF.

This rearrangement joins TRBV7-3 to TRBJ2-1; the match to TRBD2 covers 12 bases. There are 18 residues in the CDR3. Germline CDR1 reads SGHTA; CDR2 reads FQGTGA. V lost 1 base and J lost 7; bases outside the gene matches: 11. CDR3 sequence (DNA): TGTGCCAGCAGCTTAAGGTCCCCTAGCGGGGGGGCCAAGAATGAGCAGTTCTTC. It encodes CASSLRSPSGGAKNEQFF.

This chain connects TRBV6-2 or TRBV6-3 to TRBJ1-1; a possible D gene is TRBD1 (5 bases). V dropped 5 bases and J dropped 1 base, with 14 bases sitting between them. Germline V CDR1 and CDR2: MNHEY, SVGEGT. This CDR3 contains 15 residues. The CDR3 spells CASSLMPTGNTEAFF. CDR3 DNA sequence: TGTGCCAGCAGTCTTATGCCAACAGGGAACACTGAAGCTTTCTTT.

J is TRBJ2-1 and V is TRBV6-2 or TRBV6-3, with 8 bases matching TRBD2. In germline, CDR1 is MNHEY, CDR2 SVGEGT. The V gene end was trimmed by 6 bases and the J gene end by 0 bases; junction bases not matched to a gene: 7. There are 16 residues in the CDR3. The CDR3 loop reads CASSPTSASSYNEQFF. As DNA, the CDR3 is TGTGCCAGCAGCCCGACTAGCGCGAGCTCCTACAATGAGCAGTTCTTC.

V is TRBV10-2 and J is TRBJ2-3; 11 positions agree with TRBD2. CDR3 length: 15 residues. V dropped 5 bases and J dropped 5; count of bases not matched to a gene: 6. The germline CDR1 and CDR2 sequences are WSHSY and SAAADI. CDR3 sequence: CASSPSGGLGDTQYF. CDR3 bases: TGCGCCAGCAGTCCTAGCGGGGGGCTTGGAGATACGCAGTATTTT.

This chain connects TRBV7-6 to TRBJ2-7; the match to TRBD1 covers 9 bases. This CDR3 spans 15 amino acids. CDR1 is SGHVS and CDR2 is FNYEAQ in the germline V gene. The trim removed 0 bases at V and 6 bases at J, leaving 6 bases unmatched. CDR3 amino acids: CASSLADRGGLEQYF. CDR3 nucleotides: TGTGCCAGCAGCTTAGCGGACAGGGGTGGTCTCGAGCAGTACTTC.

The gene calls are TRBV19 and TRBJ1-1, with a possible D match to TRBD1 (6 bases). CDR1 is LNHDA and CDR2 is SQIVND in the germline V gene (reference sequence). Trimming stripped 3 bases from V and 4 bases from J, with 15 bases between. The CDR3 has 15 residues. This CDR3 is CASSISGGLGTEAFF. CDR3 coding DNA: TGTGCCAGTAGTATCTCGGGGGGGCTTGGCACTGAAGCTTTCTTT.

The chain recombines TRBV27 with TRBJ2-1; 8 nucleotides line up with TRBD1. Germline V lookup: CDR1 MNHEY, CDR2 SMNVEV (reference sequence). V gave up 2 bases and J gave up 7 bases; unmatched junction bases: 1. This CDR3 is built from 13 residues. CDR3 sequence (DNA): TGTGCCAGCAGTTTAACAGGGGGGAATGAGCAGTTCTTC. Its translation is CASSLTGGNEQFF.

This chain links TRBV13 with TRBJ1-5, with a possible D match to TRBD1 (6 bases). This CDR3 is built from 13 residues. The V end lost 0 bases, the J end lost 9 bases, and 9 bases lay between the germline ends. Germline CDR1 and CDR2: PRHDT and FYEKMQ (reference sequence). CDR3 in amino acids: CASSLGRGGPQHF. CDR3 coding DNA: TGTGCCAGCAGCTTAGGCCGAGGGGGGCCCCAGCATTTT.